This passage covers 5 T cell receptor beta chains from one sample sequenced in a study of cytomegalovirus exposure and HLA in healthy donors. 13 Jbeta primers and 60 Vbeta primers were used for the PCR. Only in-frame clones appear in the TCRdb table, and some are missing; sequencing was by immunoSEQ multiplex PCR. The sample lists about 160,000 clones, about three quarters occurring once. The sample consisted of PBMCs. These receptors were obtained from a woman between 35 and 50 years old in good health and CMV-seronegative.

The genes are TRBV27 and TRBJ1-1; TRBD1 matches at 9 bases. The CDR3 is 14 residues long. Germline lookup yields CDR1 MNHEY and CDR2 SMNVEV (reference sequence). V lost 6 bases, J lost 3 bases, and 5 bases stayed unmatched. The CDR3 bases are TGTGCCAGCAGACAGACAGGGGGGGACACTGAAGCTTTCTTT. Protein product: CASRQTGGDTEAFF.

This clone showed up just a few times. DNA of the CDR3: TGTGCCAGCAGCTTGAGGGGACAGGGGGTCACCGGGGAGCTGTTTTTT. Translated: CASSLRGQGVTGELFF. The chain couples TRBV5-6 to TRBJ2-2; 11 bases agree with TRBD1. Germline assignment: CDR1 SGHDT and CDR2 YYEEEE. With V trimmed by 1 base and J by 4 bases, 3 bases remained unmatched. CDR3 size: 16 residues.

The chain is built from TRBV19 and TRBJ1-6; D ambiguous. The CDR3 runs 13 residues. The ends were cut back, 7 bases at V and 6 bases at J, with 10 bases in the middle. In germline, CDR1 is LNHDA, CDR2 SQIVND (reference sequence). Here the CDR3 reads CASTLQSNSPLHF. CDR3 nucleotides: TGTGCCAGTACCTTACAGAGTAATTCACCCCTCCACTTT.

This clone was observed a few times. The V gene is TRBV6-4, the J gene TRBJ1-1; D gene ambiguous. Deletions cut 4 bases from V and 1 base from J, with 10 bases between. The CDR3 consists of 14 residues. The V gene's germline CDR1 is MRHNA and CDR2 SNTAGT. The chain's CDR3 is CASSALNTNTEAFF. CDR3 DNA sequence: TGTGCCAGCAGTGCCCTTAACACGAACACTGAAGCTTTCTTT.

The chain recombines TRBV5-1 with TRBJ1-1; D might be TRBD1 (6 bases). Trimming left V 0 bases short and J 4 bases short, with 13 bases between. The germline V gene has CDR1 SGHRS and CDR2 YFSETQ. The CDR3 loop spans 15 amino acids. DNA for the CDR3: TGCGCCAGCAGCTTGGTATCAGGGGCTAGCACTGAAGCTTTCTTT. Translated, it gives CASSLVSGASTEAFF.